This T cell receptor (beta chain) was identified in a study of type 1 regulatory T cells (dated by TCRdb to the early 2020s). About the full investigation: An in vitro protocol by which a Tr1-enriched, alloantigen-specific CD4 T cell product named T-allo10 was generated was characterized in the study. T-allo10 was being tested clinically in patients with hematological malignancies who were undergoing allogeneic hematopoietic stem cell transplantation.

This sample was sequenced with an Illumina MiSeq. The raw public reads went through TCRdb reprocessing: fastp at Q25, MiXCR clone calling, in-frame beta chains kept. Rows matching on CDR3 protein sequence are summarized as one entry with the most common DNA and genes. This sample holds 80,000 to 100,000 distinct CDR3 sequences; around 30% were observed only once. Around 2.2% of the sample is held by the ten biggest clonotypes. This clonotype has only a few counts. The antigen it recognizes is unknown. There are no base qualities to consult, and no much larger clone falls within one base. The germline V gene provides CDR1 MDHEN and CDR2 SYDVKM. Taken from cysteine to phenylalanine, the CDR3 has 16 residues. The DNA shown is the 48-base CDR3, in frame from base 1. Trimming at the junction amounts to 7 bases on V and 0 bases on J, and the germline ends lie 19 bases apart.

Sequenced input: CD4+ T cells, either the whole sample or a sorted fraction (not recorded which). The V and J genes are TRBV28 and TRBJ2-7; the D gene may be TRBD1 or TRBD2, since each aligns over 6 bases. The clonotype originates from a human donor in good health. Read as DNA, the sequence is TGTGCCAGCAACCAAAGAGGGGGGCCTAGCTCCTACGAGCAGTACTTC. Its coded protein is CASNQRGGPSSYEQYF.